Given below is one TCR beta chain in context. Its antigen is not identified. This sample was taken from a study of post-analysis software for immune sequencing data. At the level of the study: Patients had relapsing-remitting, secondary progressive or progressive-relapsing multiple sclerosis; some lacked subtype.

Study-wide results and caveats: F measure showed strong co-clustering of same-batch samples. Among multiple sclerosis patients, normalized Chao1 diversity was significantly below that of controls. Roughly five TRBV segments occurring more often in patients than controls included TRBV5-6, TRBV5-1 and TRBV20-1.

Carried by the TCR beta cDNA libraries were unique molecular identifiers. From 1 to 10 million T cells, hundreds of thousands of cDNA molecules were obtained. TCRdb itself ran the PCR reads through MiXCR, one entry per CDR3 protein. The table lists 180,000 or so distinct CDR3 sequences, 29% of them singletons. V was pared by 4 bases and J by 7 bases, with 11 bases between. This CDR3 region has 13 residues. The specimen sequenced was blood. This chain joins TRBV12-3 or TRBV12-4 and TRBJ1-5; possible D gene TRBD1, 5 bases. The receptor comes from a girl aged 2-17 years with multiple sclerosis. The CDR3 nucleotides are TGTGCCAGCAGTTCCAGGGTCTACCAGCCCCAGCATTTT. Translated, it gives CASSSRVYQPQHF.